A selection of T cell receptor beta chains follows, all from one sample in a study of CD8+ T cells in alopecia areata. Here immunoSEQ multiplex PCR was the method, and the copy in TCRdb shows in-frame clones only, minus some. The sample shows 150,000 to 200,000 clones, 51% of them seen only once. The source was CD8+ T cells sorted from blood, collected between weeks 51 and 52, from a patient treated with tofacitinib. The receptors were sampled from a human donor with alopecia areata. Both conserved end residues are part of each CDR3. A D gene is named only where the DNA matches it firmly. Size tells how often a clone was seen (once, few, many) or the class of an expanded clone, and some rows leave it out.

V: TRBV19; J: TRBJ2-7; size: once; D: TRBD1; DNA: TGTGCCAGTAGTATGGGGGCCGGGACAGGGCGACTCGAGCAGTACTTC; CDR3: CASSMGAGTGRLEQYF
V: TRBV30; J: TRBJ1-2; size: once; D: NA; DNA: TGTGCCTGGAATCTAGGGGGCTATGGCTACACCTTC; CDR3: CAWNLGGYGYTF
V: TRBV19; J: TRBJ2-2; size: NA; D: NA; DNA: TGTGCCACCCTGGACCTCGGAAACACCGGGGAGCTGTTTTTT; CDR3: CATLDLGNTGELFF
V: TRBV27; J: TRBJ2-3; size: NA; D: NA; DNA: TGTGCCAGCAGTTTAGACAGGCGAGATACGCAGTATTTT; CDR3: CASSLDRRDTQYF
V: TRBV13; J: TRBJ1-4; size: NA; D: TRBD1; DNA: TGTGCCAGCAGCTTAGGGGACAGGACCGAAAAACTGTTTTTT; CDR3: CASSLGDRTEKLFF
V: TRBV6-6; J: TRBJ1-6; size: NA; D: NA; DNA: TGTGCCAGCACCCTGGAGGGCTCCTATAATTCACCCCTCCACTTT; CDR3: CASTLEGSYNSPLHF
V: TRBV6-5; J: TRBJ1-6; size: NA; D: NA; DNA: TGTGCCAGCAAAGGGTATAATTCACCCCTCCACTTT; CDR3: CASKGYNSPLHF
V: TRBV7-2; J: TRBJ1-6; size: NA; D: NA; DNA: TGTGCCAGCAGCCTAGGGCCTTATAATTCACCCCTCCACTTT; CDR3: CASSLGPYNSPLHF
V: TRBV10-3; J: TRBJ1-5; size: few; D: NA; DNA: TGTGCCATCAGTGAAAGGGCAGGGTTCAATCAGCCCCAGCATTTT; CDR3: CAISERAGFNQPQHF
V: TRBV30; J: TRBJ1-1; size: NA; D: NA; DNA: TGTGCCTGTTCCTTGGGCACTGAAGCTTTCTTT; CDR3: CACSLGTEAFF
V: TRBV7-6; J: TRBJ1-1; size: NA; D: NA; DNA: TGTGCCAGCAGCTTAACCGGGCCGGACACTGAAGCTTTCTTT; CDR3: CASSLTGPDTEAFF
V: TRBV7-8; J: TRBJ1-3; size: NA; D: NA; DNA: TGTGCCAGCAGAAGGACAGCTGGAAACACCATATATTTT; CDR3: CASRRTAGNTIYF